The sample holds a few counts of the clone carrying this T cell receptor beta chain. The data were taken from a study of response to subunit inactivated influenza vaccine. Germline CDR1 and CDR2: ENHRY and SYGVKD. V gave up 11 bases and J gave up 5 bases; unmatched junction bases: 10. This CDR3 spans 15 amino acids. TCRdb independently ran MiXCR on the RT-PCR reads; one entry per CDR3 protein. Among about 780,000 distinct CDR3 sequences listed, around 18% were seen once. The chain joins TRBV10-3 to TRBJ2-5, with TRBD2 identical over 14 bases. This sample comprised PBMCs from blood, obtained around 5 days after vaccination. The sequence derives from a man aged 50 to 60 who received an inactivated influenza vaccine. Written as DNA, the CDR3 is TGTGCCGTAAAGACTAGCGGGGGGGGTCAGGAGACCCAGTACTTC. Encoded protein: CAVKTSGGGQETQYF.